What follows are 20 T cell receptor beta chains derived from one specimen sequenced in a study of lymphopenia after photon versus proton radiotherapy. Profiled with immunoSEQ multiplex PCR; TCRdb holds only in-frame clones, not every one. The data show about 42,000 clones, with about 83% seen just once and under 25% held by the top ten. Sample: peripheral blood, taken from a patient treated with proton-based radiotherapy. The receptors were sampled from a woman aged 70-85 years with pancreatic cancer.

This clone was found a few times. The chain is built from TRBV6-4 and TRBJ1-2; D gene ambiguous. Germline V gene data show CDR1 as MRHNA and CDR2 as SNTAGT. V shed 6 bases and J shed 0 bases, with 14 bases lying between them. CDR3 length equals 15 residues. The CDR3, as DNA: TGTGCCAGCAGAGTTCAGGCAGGTGCTAACTATGGCTACACCTTC. Protein product: CASRVQAGANYGYTF.

V gene TRBV15 combines with J gene TRBJ1-4; unclear D gene. The CDR3 has 14 amino acids. V shed 1 base and J shed 1 base, with 4 bases lying between them. Germline CDR1 is LNHNV and CDR2 is YYDKDF (reference sequence). CDR3 protein: CATSRGETNEKLFF. The CDR3 coding sequence is TGTGCCACCAGCAGAGGAGAAACTAATGAAAAACTGTTTTTT.

This chain connects TRBV18 to TRBJ2-1; 16 bases agree with TRBD2. Germline lookup yields CDR1 KGHSH and CDR2 LQKENI. Trimming took 3 bases from V and 5 from J; bases not matched to a gene: 4. This CDR3 has 17 residues. As DNA, the CDR3 is TGTGCCAGCTCACCGATGGGACTAGCGGGAGGGAACAATGAGCAGTTCTTC. Encoded protein: CASSPMGLAGGNNEQFF.

J is TRBJ1-2 and V is TRBV7-9, with 11 positions matching TRBD1. The V and J ends lost 5 bases and 3 bases, in that order; junction bases with no gene match: 5. CDR3 length equals 15 residues. Germline V gene sequence: CDR1 SEHNR, CDR2 FQNEAQ (reference sequence). The CDR3 DNA follows: TGTGCCAGCAGCCCCTGGACAGGGGGCGACTATGGCTACACCTTC. Its protein is CASSPWTGGDYGYTF.

The genes are TRBV9 and TRBJ1-4; no definite D call. Germline V lookup: CDR1 SGDLS, CDR2 YYNGEE. This CDR3 comprises 16 residues. Deletions cut 0 bases from V and 4 bases from J, with 13 bases between. The CDR3 loop reads CASSVEGQRYNEKLFF. In DNA form, the CDR3 reads TGTGCCAGCAGCGTAGAAGGCCAGCGGTATAATGAAAAACTGTTTTTT.

The chain combines TRBV30 with TRBJ1-6; TRBD1 matches 8 bases. The CDR3 runs 15 residues. With V trimmed by 4 bases and J by 9 bases, 11 bases remained unmatched. CDR1 and CDR2 from the germline V gene are GTSNPN and SVGIG (reference sequence). CDR3 region: CAWNLGQGAGSPLHF. CDR3 sequence (DNA): TGTGCCTGGAATTTGGGGCAGGGGGCCGGTTCACCCCTCCACTTT.

The V call is TRBV12-5, the J call TRBJ1-2; D uncertain. The V end lost 1 base, the J end lost 6 bases, and 9 bases lay between the germline ends. Germline CDR1 is LGHNT and CDR2 is FRNRAP. The CDR3 covers 13 residues. CDR3 region: CASGLEGADGYTF. CDR3 coding DNA: TGTGCTAGTGGTTTGGAAGGTGCGGATGGCTACACCTTC. The entire variable domain, with the rest obtained from reference TRBV12-5 and TRBJ1-2, is as follows: DARVTQTPRHKVTEMGQEVTMRCQPILGHNTVFWYRQTMMQGLELLAYFRNRAPLDDSGMPKDRFSAEMPDATLATLKIQPSEPRDSAVYFCASGLEGADGYTFGSGTRLTVV.

This clone was observed a handful of times. V usage is TRBV7-9 and J usage is TRBJ1-2; the D gene is possibly TRBD1 (6 bases). Germline V gene lookup returns CDR1 SEHNR and CDR2 FQNEAQ (reference sequence). Trimming cost V 3 bases and J 4 bases, with 15 bases left between them. The CDR3 is 15 residues long. The CDR3 DNA sequence: TGTGCCAGCAGCTTTGCCACAGGGACCCCCTATGGCTACACCTTC. This gives the protein CASSFATGTPYGYTF.

The chain employs TRBV13 and TRBJ1-2; D is possibly TRBD1 (5 bases). Deletions cut 3 bases from V and 4 bases from J, with 15 bases between. The CDR3 is 15 amino acids. Germline-derived CDR1 and CDR2 are PRHDT and FYEKMQ (reference sequence). CDR3 bases: TGTGCCAGCAGCTTCTGGGACGAAGAAGTCTATGGCTACACCTTC. It codes for CASSFWDEEVYGYTF.

This chain links TRBV10-3 with TRBJ2-2, with 10 bases fitting TRBD1. The CDR3 runs 13 residues. The J segment lost 6 bases and the V segment lost 11 bases, leaving 6 bases of the junction unmatched. From germline, CDR1 is ENHRY and CDR2 SYGVKD. The CDR3 nucleotides are TGTGCCGTCGGACAGGGGGTTCCCGGGGAGCTGTTTTTT. Protein sequence: CAVGQGVPGELFF.

Comment on this clone: The identical CDR3 is also encoded by other nucleotide sequences in the sample. This sequence joins TRBV2 and TRBJ1-5, with a tentative D call TRBD1 (5 bases). Germline V CDR1 and CDR2: SNHLY, FYNNEI. Trimming took off 6 bases at V and 0 bases at J, with 9 bases between the two ends. CDR3 length equals 14 residues. DNA for the CDR3: TGTGCCAGCAGCGAGCAGGGTAGCAATCAGCCCCAGCATTTT. It specifies CASSEQGSNQPQHF.

The chain carries TRBV10-3 and TRBJ2-7, with D unclear. CDR1 is ENHRY, CDR2 SYGVKD, per germline. The CDR3 has 11 amino acids. V was shortened by 1 base and J by 4 bases, with 2 bases between the two germline ends. In DNA form, the CDR3 reads TGTGCCATCAGTGAGTTTTACGAGCAGTACTTC. Amino acid sequence: CAISEFYEQYF.

The chain employs TRBV12-5 and TRBJ1-2, with 10 bases that match TRBD1. Germline CDR1 and CDR2: LGHNT and FRNRAP. V was clipped by 5 bases and J by 4 bases; unmatched bases: 16. The CDR3 covers 18 residues. The CDR3 region is CASGQPTRQGATFYGYTF. As DNA, the CDR3 is TGTGCTAGTGGTCAACCAACCAGACAGGGGGCTACTTTCTATGGCTACACCTTC.

This chain joins TRBV5-1 and TRBJ1-6, with 9 bases matching TRBD1. V lost 4 bases, J lost 9 bases, and 8 bases stayed unmatched. The germline V gene has CDR1 SGHRS and CDR2 YFSETQ. The CDR3 loop spans 15 amino acids. The CDR3 is CASSPGDRVGSPLHF. The CDR3 DNA reads TGCGCCAGCAGCCCTGGGGACAGGGTAGGTTCACCCCTCCACTTT.

J is TRBJ2-5 and V is TRBV6-5; D tentatively fits TRBD1 or TRBD2 (5 bases each). This CDR3 region has 14 residues. Germline CDR1 and CDR2: MNHEY and SVGAGI. Trimming removed 3 bases at V and 5 bases at J, with 13 bases between. As DNA, the CDR3 is TGTGCCAGCAGTTATTCTGGGGGTAGGGAGACCCAGTACTTC. Its protein product is CASSYSGGRETQYF.

This chain joins TRBV7-9 and TRBJ1-4; the D is unclear. The length of the CDR3 is 14 residues. Germline loops: CDR1 SEHNR, CDR2 FQNEAQ (reference sequence). V lost 1 base, J lost 8 bases, and 11 bases lay in between. The CDR3 coding sequence is TGTGCCAGCAGCTTAGAACTCCGGGAAGAAAAACTGTTTTTT. Translated, it gives CASSLELREEKLFF.

This clone was detected only once. The V gene is TRBV11-2, the J gene TRBJ1-6; D perhaps matches TRBD1 (6 bases). Germline V CDR1 and CDR2: SGHAT, FQNNGV. V was pared by 0 bases and J by 8 bases, with 14 bases between. The CDR3 runs to 16 residues. The CDR3 protein is CASSLDWDIGHSPLHF. The CDR3 DNA reads as TGTGCCAGCAGCTTAGATTGGGACATAGGGCATTCACCCCTCCACTTT.

This clone was observed a single time. The chain uses TRBV5-1 and TRBJ1-2, with D unclear. Germline assignment: CDR1 SGHRS and CDR2 YFSETQ. V lost 4 bases and J lost 0, with 10 bases in between. This CDR3 is built from 14 residues. CDR3 amino acids: CASSPQTANYGYTF. DNA for the CDR3: TGCGCCAGCAGCCCTCAAACGGCTAACTATGGCTACACCTTC.

This clone was counted between two and nine times. V and J are TRBV5-4 and TRBJ1-6; TRBD1 agrees at 7 bases. The germline V gene encodes CDR1 SGHNT and CDR2 YYREEE (reference sequence). CDR3 length: 15 amino acids. V shed 5 bases, J shed 7 bases, and the junction held 9 bases outside the gene matches. The CDR3 DNA sequence: TGTGCCAGCAGAAAAGACAGGGTTTTCAATTCACCCCTCCACTTT. Residues: CASRKDRVFNSPLHF.

The J gene is TRBJ2-7, the V gene TRBV30; 10 bases map to TRBD1. Germline V lookup: CDR1 GTSNPN, CDR2 SVGIG (reference sequence). The J segment lost 4 bases and the V segment lost 0 bases, leaving 6 bases of the junction unmatched. CDR3 length: 15 amino acids. CDR3 sequence: CAWSVWGQGKYEQYF. The DNA for the CDR3 is TGTGCCTGGAGTGTATGGGGACAGGGGAAGTACGAGCAGTACTTC.